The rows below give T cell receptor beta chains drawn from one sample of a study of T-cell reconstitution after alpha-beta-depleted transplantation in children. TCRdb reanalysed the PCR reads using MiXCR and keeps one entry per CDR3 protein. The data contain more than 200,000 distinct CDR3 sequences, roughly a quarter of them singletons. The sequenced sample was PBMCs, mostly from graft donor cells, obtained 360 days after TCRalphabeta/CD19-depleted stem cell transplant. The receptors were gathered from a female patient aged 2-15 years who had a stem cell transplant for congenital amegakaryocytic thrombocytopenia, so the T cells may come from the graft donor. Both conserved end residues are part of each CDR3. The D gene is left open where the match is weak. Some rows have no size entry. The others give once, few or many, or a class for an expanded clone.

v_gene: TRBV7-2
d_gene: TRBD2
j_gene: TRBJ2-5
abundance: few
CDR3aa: CASSLGLAGSRWETQYF
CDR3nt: TGTGCCAGCAGCCTGGGGCTAGCGGGGTCGAGATGGGAGACCCAGTACTTC

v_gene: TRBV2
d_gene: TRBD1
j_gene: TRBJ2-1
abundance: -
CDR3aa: CASSVPRGQASFYNEQFF
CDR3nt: TGTGCCAGCAGTGTCCCTCGGGGACAGGCCAGCTTTTACAATGAGCAGTTCTTC

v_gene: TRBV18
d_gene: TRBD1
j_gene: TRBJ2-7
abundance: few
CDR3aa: CASSPYGQGEAEQYF
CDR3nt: TGTGCCAGCTCACCCTATGGACAGGGGGAGGCCGAGCAGTACTTC

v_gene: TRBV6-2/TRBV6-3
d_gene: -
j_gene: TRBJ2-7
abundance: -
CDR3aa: CASSYVRLELSYEQYF
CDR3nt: TGTGCCAGCAGTTACGTCCGACTAGAACTTTCCTACGAGCAGTACTTC

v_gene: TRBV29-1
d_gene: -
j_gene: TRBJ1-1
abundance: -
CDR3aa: CSGAGTEAFF
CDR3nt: TGCAGCGGTGCCGGGACGGAAGCTTTCTTT

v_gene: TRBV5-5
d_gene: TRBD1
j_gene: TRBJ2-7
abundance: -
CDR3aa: CASRKRPGQGLYEQYF
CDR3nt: TGTGCCAGCAGAAAAAGGCCGGGACAGGGCCTTTACGAGCAGTACTTC

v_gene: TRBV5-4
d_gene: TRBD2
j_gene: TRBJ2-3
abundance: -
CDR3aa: CASSPTSGRIGTDTQYF
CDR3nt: TGTGCCAGCAGCCCAACTAGCGGGAGAATCGGCACAGATACGCAGTATTTT

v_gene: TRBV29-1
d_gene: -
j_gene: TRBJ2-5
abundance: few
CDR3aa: CSVERGVPETQYF
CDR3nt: TGCAGCGTTGAGAGGGGGGTCCCAGAGACCCAGTACTTC

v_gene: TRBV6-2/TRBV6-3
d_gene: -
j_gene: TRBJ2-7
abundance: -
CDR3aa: CASGDGANYEQYF
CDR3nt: TGTGCCAGCGGCGATGGGGCGAACTACGAGCAGTACTTC

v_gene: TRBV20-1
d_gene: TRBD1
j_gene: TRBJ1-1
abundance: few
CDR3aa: CSAKLDRGHYTEAFF
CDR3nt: TGCAGTGCTAAACTTGACAGGGGGCACTACACTGAAGCTTTCTTT

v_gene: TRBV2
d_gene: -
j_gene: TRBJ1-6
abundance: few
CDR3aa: CASSELGRDNSPLHF
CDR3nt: TGTGCCAGCAGTGAATTGGGACGGGACAATTCACCCCTCCACTTT

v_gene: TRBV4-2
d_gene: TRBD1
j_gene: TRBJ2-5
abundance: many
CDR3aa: CASSQNGWDSQETQYF
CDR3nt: TGTGCCAGCAGCCAAAACGGATGGGACAGCCAAGAGACCCAGTACTTC

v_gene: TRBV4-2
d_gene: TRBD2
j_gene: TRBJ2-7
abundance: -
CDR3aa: CASSLRTSGVVDEQYF
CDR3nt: TGTGCCAGCAGCCTTAGGACTAGCGGGGTTGTGGACGAGCAGTACTTC

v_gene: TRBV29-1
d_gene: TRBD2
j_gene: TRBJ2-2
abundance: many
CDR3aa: CSAGTTPTGELFF
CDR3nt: TGCAGCGCAGGGACTACTCCCACCGGGGAGCTGTTTTTT

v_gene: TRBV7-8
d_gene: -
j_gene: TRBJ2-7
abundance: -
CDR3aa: CASSSLDYYEQYF
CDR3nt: TGTGCCAGCAGCTCCCTCGACTACTACGAGCAGTACTTC

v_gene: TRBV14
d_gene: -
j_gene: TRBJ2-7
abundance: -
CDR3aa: CASSQSPGSYEQYF
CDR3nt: TGTGCCAGCAGCCAAAGCCCAGGGTCCTACGAGCAGTACTTC

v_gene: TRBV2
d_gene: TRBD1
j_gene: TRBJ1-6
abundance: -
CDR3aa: CASRREEGANSPLHF
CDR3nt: TGTGCCAGCAGGAGAGAAGAGGGGGCTAATTCACCCCTCCACTTT

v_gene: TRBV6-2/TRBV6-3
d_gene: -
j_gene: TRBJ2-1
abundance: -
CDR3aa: CASTGSIYNEQFF
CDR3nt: TGTGCCAGCACAGGGAGTATCTACAATGAGCAGTTCTTC

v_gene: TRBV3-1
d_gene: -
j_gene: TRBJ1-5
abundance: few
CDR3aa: CASSLRWPGQPQHF
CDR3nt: TGTGCCAGCAGCCTGAGGTGGCCTGGTCAGCCCCAGCATTTT

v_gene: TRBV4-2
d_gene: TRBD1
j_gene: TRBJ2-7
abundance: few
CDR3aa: CASSRRQGDEQYF
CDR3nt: TGTGCCAGCAGCCGCAGACAGGGGGACGAGCAGTACTTC

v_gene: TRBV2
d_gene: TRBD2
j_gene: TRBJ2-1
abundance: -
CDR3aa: CASRQLAGGDNEQFF
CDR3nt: TGTGCCAGCAGGCAATTAGCGGGGGGCGACAATGAGCAGTTCTTC

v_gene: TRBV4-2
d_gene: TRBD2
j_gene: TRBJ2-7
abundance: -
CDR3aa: CASSQLGLAGASTYEQYF
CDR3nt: TGTGCCAGCAGCCAGCTGGGACTAGCGGGGGCCTCTACCTACGAGCAGTACTTC

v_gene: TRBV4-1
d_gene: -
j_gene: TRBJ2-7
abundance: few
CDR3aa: CASSQGVAFYSYEQYF
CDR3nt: TGCGCCAGCAGCCAAGGGGTCGCGTTCTACTCCTACGAGCAGTACTTC

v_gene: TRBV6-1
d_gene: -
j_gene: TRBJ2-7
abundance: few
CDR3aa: CASARFTRGSYEQYF
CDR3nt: TGTGCCAGCGCCAGATTTACGCGGGGCTCCTACGAGCAGTACTTC

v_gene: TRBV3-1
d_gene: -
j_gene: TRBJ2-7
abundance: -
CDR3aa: CASSQDSVWKQYF
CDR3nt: TGTGCCAGCAGCCAAGATTCGGTTTGGAAGCAGTACTTC

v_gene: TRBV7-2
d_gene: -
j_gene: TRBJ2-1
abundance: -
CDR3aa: CASSAPTTSSYNEQFF
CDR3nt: TGTGCCAGCAGCGCGCCGACGACGAGCTCCTACAATGAGCAGTTCTTC

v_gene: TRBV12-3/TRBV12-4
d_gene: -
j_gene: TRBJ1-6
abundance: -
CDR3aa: CASSLLNSPLHF
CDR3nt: TGTGCCAGCAGTTTATTAAATTCACCCCTCCACTTT

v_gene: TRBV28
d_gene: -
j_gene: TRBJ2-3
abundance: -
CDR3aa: CASLSSTDTQYF
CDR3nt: TGTGCCAGCCTCAGTAGCACAGATACGCAGTATTTT

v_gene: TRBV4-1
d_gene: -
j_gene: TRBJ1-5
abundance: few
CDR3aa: CASSHKRGEYSNQPQHF
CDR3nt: TGCGCCAGCAGCCATAAGAGAGGGGAATATAGCAATCAGCCCCAGCATTTT

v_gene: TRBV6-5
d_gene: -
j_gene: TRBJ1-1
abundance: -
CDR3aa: CATTGTNTEAFF
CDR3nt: TGTGCCACAACAGGGACTAACACTGAAGCTTTCTTT

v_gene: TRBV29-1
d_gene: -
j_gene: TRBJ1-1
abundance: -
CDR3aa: CSVQKVAVNTEAFF
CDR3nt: TGCAGCGTCCAAAAGGTGGCGGTGAACACTGAAGCTTTCTTT

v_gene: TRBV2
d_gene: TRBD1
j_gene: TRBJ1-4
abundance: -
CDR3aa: CASSPTGAGGEKLFF
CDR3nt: TGTGCCAGCAGTCCGACAGGGGCTGGGGGTGAAAAACTGTTTTTT

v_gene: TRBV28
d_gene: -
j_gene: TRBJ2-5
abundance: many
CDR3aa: CASSSMYQETQYF
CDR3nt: TGTGCCAGCAGTTCAATGTACCAAGAGACCCAGTACTTC

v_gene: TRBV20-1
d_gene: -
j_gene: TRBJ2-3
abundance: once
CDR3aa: CSARGAISVAIDTQYF
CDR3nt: TGCAGTGCTAGAGGGGCTATATCTGTGGCGATAGATACGCAGTATTTT

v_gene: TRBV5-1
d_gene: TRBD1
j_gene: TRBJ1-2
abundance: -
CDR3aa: CASSLARGNGYTF
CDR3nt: TGCGCCAGCAGCTTGGCCAGGGGGAATGGCTACACCTTC

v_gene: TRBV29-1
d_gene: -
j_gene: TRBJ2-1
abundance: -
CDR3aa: CSVDPQVDEQFF
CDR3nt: TGCAGCGTTGACCCTCAGGTTGATGAGCAGTTCTTC

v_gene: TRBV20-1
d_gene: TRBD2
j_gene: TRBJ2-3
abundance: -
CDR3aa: CSARLRLAGSDTQYF
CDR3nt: TGCAGTGCTAGGTTGAGACTAGCTGGCTCAGATACGCAGTATTTT

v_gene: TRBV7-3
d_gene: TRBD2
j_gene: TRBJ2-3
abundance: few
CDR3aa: CASSLVPGLAGLDTQYF
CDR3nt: TGTGCCAGCAGCTTAGTACCGGGACTAGCGGGACTAGATACGCAGTATTTT

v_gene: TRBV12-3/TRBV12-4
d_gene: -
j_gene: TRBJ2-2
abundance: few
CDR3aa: CASNIDRTGLTGELFF
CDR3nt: TGTGCCAGCAATATAGACAGGACTGGTCTCACCGGGGAGCTGTTTTTT

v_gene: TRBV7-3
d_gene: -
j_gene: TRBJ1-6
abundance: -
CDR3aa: CASSLRADGSSPLHF
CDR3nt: TGTGCCAGCAGCTTAAGGGCGGATGGTAGTTCACCCCTCCACTTT

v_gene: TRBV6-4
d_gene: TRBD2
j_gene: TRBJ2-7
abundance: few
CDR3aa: CASSDPRTLAGSEQYF
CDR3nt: TGTGCCAGCAGTGACCCAAGGACACTAGCGGGTAGCGAGCAGTACTTC

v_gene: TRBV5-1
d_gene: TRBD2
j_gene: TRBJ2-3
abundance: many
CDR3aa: CASKLLAAETDTQYF
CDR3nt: TGCGCCAGCAAATTACTAGCGGCTGAAACAGATACGCAGTATTTT

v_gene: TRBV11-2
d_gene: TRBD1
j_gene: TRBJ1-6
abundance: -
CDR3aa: CASSLSAGNRGYSPLHF
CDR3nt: TGTGCCAGCAGCTTAAGTGCAGGAAACAGGGGTTATTCACCCCTCCACTTT

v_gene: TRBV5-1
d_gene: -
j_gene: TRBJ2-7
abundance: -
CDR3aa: CASSLYPGTYEQYF
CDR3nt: TGCGCCAGCAGCTTGTATCCAGGCACCTACGAGCAGTACTTC

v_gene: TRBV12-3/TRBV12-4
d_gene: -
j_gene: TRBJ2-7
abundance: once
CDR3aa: CASTPRHTFEQYF
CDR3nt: TGTGCCAGCACCCCACGCCACACCTTCGAGCAGTACTTC

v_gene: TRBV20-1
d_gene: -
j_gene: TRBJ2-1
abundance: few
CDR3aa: CSARAAGSYNEQFF
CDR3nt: TGCAGTGCTAGAGCCGCGGGCTCTTACAATGAGCAGTTCTTC

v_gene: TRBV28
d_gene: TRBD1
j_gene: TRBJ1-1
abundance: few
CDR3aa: CASRSDRGGTEAFF
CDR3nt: TGTGCCAGCAGGTCCGACAGGGGGGGAACTGAAGCTTTCTTT

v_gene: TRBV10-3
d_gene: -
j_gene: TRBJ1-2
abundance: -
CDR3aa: CAITQDVRAGYTF
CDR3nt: TGTGCCATCACCCAGGACGTAAGGGCAGGCTACACCTTC

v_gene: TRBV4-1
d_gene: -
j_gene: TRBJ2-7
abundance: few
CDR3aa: CASSQETSDEQYF
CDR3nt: TGCGCCAGCAGCCAAGAAACGTCTGACGAGCAGTACTTC

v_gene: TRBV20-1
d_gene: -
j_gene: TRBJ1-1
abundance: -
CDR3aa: CSARWGGVNTEAFF
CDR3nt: TGCAGTGCTAGGTGGGGGGGGGTGAACACTGAAGCTTTCTTT

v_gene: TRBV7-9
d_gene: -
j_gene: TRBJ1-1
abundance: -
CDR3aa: CASSLAGVPEAFF
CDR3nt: TGTGCCAGCAGCTTAGCGGGGGTGCCTGAAGCTTTCTTT

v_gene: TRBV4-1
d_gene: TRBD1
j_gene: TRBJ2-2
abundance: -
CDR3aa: CASSHLDRDAGELFF
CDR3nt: TGCGCCAGCAGCCATTTAGACAGGGATGCCGGGGAGCTGTTTTTT

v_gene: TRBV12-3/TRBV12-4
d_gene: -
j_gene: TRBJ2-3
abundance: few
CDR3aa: CARNRGMYTDTQYF
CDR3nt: TGTGCCAGGAATAGGGGAATGTATACAGATACGCAGTATTTT